Below, one T cell receptor beta chain is given with its context. Produced via immunoSEQ multiplex PCR; TCRdb's table is partial and in-frame only. The sample holds around 72,000 clones; about 86% are singletons and the top ten take about 4.4%. Germline V lookup: CDR1 LNHNV, CDR2 YYDKDF (reference sequence). The CDR3 has 14 residues. Trimming left V 0 bases short and J 3 bases short, with 8 bases between. This sample is part of a study of blood T cell repertoires in COVID-19. Overall study: Acute and convalescent COVID-19 samples came from the United States, Italy and Spain.

Sequencing was done on a sample of peripheral blood. The source of this sequence is a woman aged 55-70 years with acute or convalescent COVID-19. The chain employs TRBV15 and TRBJ1-2, with D maybe TRBD1 (6 bases). The CDR3 here is CATSRDRTDYGYTF. The CDR3 nucleotides are TGTGCCACCAGCAGAGATAGGACAGACTATGGCTACACCTTC. Looking up the rest from reference TRBV15 and TRBJ1-2 gives the full variable domain: DAMVIQNPRYQVTQFGKPVTLSCSQTLNHNVMYWYQQKSSQAPKLLFHYYDKDFNNEADTPDNFQSRRPNTSFCFLDIRSPGLGDTAMYLCATSRDRTDYGYTFGSGTRLTVV.